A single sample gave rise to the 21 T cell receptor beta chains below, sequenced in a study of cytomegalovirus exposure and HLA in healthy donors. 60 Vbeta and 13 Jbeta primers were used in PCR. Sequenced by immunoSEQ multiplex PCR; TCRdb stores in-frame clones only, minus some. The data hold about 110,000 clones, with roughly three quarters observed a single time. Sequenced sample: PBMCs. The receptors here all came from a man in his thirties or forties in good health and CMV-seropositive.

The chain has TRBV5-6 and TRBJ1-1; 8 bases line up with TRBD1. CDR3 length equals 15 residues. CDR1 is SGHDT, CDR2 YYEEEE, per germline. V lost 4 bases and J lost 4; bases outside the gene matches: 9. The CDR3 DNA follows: TGTGCCAGCAGCATCCAGGACAGGGCGGCCACTGAAGCTTTCTTT. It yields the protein CASSIQDRAATEAFF.

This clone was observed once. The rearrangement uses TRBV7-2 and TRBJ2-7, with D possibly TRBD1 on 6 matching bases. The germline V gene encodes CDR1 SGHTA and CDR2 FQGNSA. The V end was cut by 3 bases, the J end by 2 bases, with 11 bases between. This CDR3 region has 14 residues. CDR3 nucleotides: TGTGCCAGCAGCTTGGACAGTTCGCCCTACGAGCAGTACTTC. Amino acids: CASSLDSSPYEQYF.

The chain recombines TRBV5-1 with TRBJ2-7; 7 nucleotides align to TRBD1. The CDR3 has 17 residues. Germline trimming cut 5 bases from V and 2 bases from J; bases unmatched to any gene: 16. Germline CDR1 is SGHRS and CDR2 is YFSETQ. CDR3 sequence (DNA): TGCGCCAGCAGACCCTCCCTAAGACAGGGAAGGACCTACGAGCAGTACTTC. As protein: CASRPSLRQGRTYEQYF.

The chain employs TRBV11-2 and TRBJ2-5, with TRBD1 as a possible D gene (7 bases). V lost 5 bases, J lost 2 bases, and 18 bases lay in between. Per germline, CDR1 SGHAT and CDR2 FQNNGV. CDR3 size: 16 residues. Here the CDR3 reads CASSQTWQGGQETQYF. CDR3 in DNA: TGTGCCAGCAGCCAAACGTGGCAGGGGGGACAAGAGACCCAGTACTTC.

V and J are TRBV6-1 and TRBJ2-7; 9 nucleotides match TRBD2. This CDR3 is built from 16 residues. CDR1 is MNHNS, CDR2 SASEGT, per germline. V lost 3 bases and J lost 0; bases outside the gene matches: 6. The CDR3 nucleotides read TGTGCCAGCAGTGAGGGGCTAGCGGGGATCTCCTACGAGCAGTACTTC. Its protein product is CASSEGLAGISYEQYF.

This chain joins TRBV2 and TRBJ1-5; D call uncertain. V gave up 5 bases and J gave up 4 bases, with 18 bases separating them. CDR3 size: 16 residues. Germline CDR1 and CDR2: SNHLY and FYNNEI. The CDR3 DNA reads TGTGCCAGCAGTCCTATTAGACCAGGAGGTAATCAGCCCCAGCATTTT. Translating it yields CASSPIRPGGNQPQHF.

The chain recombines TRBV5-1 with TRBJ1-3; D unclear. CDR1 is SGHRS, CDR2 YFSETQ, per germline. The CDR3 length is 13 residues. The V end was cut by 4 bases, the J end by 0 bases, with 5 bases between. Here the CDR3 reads CASSADSGNTIYF. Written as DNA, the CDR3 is TGCGCCAGCAGCGCGGACTCTGGAAACACCATATATTTT.

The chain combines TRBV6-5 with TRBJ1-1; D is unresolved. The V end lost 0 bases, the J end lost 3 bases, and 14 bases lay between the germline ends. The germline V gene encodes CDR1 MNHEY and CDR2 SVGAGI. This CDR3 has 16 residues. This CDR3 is CASSYSTAGGDTEAFF. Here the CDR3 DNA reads TGTGCCAGCAGTTACTCGACGGCGGGTGGAGACACTGAAGCTTTCTTT.

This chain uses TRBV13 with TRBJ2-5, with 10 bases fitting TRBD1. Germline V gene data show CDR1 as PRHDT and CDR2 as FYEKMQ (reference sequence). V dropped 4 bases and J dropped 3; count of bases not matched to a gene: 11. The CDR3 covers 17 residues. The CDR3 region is CASSSVGQGRWEETQYF. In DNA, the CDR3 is TGTGCCAGCAGCTCGGTGGGACAGGGGCGTTGGGAAGAGACCCAGTACTTC.

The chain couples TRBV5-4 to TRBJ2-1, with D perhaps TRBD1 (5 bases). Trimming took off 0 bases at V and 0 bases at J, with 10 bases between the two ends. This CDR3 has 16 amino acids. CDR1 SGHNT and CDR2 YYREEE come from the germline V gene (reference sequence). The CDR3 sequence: CASSLEWTPSYNEQFF. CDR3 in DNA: TGTGCCAGCAGCTTGGAGTGGACACCCTCCTACAATGAGCAGTTCTTC.

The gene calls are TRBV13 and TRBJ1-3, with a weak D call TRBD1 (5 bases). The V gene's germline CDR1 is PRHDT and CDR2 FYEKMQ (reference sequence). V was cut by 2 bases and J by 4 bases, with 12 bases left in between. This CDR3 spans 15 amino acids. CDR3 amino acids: CASSLKGWGGNTIYF. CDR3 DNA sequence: TGTGCCAGCAGCTTAAAGGGCTGGGGCGGAAACACCATATATTTT.

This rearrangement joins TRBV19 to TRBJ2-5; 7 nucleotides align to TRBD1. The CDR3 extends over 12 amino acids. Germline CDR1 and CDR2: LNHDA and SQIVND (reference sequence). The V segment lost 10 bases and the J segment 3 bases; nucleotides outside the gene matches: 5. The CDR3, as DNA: TGTGCCACCTCACAGGGGAAAGAGACCCAGTACTTC. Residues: CATSQGKETQYF.

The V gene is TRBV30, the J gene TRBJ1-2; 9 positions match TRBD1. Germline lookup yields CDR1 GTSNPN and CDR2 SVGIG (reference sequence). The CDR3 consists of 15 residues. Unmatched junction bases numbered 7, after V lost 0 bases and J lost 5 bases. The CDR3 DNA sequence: TGTGCCTGGAGTGTCCCAACAGGGGGCCCTTATGGCTACACCTTC. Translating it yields CAWSVPTGGPYGYTF. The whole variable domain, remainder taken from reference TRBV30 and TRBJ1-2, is SQTIHQWPATLVQPVGSPLSLECTVEGTSNPNLYWYRQAAGRGLQLLFYSVGIGQISSEVPQNLSASRPQDRQFILSSKKLLLSDSGFYLCAWSVPTGGPYGYTFGSGTRLTVV.

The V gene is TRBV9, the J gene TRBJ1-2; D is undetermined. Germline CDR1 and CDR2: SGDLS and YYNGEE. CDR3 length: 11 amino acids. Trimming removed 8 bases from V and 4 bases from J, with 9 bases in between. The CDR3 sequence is CAREGVYGYTF. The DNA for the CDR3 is TGTGCCAGAGAGGGTGTCTATGGCTACACCTTC.

CDR3: CSAMGGGGYTF. The CDR3 DNA reads as TGCAGTGCTATGGGTGGGGGCGGCTACACCTTC. The chain employs TRBV20-1 and TRBJ1-2, with D perhaps TRBD1 (6 bases). This CDR3 contains 11 residues. The V end lost 4 bases, the J end lost 8 bases, and 11 bases lay between the germline ends. Germline V gene sequence: CDR1 DFQATT, CDR2 SNEGSKA (reference sequence).

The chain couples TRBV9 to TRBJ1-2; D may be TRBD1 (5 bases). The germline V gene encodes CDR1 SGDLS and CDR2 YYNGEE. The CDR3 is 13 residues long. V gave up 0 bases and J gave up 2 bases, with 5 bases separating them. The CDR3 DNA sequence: TGTGCCAGCAGCGTAGACAGGAACTATGGCTACACCTTC. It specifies CASSVDRNYGYTF.

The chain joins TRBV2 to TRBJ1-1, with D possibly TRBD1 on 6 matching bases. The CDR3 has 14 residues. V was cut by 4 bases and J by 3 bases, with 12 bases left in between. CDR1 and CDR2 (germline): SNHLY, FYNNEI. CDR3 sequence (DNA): TGTGCCAGCAGTGTTGAGGGGGTCGACACTGAAGCTTTCTTT. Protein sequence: CASSVEGVDTEAFF.

The CDR3 sequence: CASSLASGGIDTQYF. As DNA, the CDR3 is TGTGCCAGCAGCTTAGCCAGCGGGGGCATTGATACGCAGTATTTT. V gene TRBV7-9 combines with J gene TRBJ2-3; 8 nucleotides line up with TRBD2. The CDR3 has 15 residues. The germline gives CDR1 SEHNR, CDR2 FQNEAQ (reference sequence). Losses at the gene ends were 0 bases for V and 6 bases for J; bases not matched to a gene: 5.

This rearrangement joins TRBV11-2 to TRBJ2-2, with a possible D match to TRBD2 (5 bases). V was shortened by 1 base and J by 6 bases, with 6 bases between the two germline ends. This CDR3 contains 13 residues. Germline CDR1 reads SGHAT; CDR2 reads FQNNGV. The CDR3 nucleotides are TGTGCCAGCAGCTTAGTACTAGCCGGGGAGCTGTTTTTT. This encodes CASSLVLAGELFF.

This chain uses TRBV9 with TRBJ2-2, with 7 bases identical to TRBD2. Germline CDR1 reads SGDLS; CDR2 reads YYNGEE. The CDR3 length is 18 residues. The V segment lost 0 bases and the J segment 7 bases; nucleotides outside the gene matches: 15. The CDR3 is CASSVVGASGAKIGELFF. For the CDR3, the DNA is TGTGCCAGCAGCGTAGTAGGGGCCAGCGGGGCGAAAATCGGGGAGCTGTTTTTT.

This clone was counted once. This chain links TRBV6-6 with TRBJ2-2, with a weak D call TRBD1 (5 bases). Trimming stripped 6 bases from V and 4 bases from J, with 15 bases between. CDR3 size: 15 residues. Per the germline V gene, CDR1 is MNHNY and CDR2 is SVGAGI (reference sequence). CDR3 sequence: CASSDRPRVTGELFF. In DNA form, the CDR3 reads TGTGCCAGCAGCGACAGACCTCGGGTCACCGGGGAGCTGTTTTTT.